This T cell receptor (beta chain) appears in the sequencing data of a study of blood T cells in healthy people across ages. Study-level findings and limits: Unknown donor CMV status possibly confounded expanded clonotype changes. Long-lived donors carried more naive CD4+ cells and greater diversity than aged donors.

Comment on this clonotype: Its antigen remains unknown.

Then a second PCR, running about 6 to 12 cycles, was carried out with a sample-barcoded 5' primer and a J-beta primer mix. TCRdb ran MiXCR on the 5' RACE reads and lists one entry per CDR3 protein. Among around 800,000 distinct CDR3 sequences listed, about 45% were seen once. Russia was home to the donors, healthy Caucasian individuals aged about 6 to 100. The CDR3 sequence is 15 residues long. From germline, CDR1 is MGHDK and CDR2 SYGVNS. V lost 6 bases and J 2 bases, leaving 17 bases between the germline ends. The rearrangement uses TRBV25-1 and TRBJ2-7, with TRBD1 as a possible D gene (5 bases). The sequence came from an older man in good health. The sample consisted of blood. The CDR3 protein is CASSLGHGSAYEQYF. In DNA, the CDR3 is TGTGCCAGCAGCCTCGGACATGGCAGCGCCTACGAGCAGTACTTC.